This entry lists 17 T cell receptor beta chains sequenced from one sample in a study of tumor-infiltrating lymphocytes in primary liver carcinoma. With a constant-region primer, TCR beta cDNA was made from approximately 500 ng of total RNA. Modified slightly, ARM-PCR produced TCR beta libraries over three nested multiplex PCR rounds. A C-beta reverse primer and TRBV1-TRBV30 forward primers served in each of the first two PCR rounds, at about 10 cycles apiece. MiXCR was run by TCRdb on the multiplex PCR reads, yielding one entry per CDR3 protein. The sample lists approximately 88,000 distinct CDR3 sequences, 65% to 70% occurring once. Co-extracting RNA and DNA was done with about 20-34 mg of unsorted bulk tissue as input. Input material: tumor-adjacent normal liver tissue. All receptors come from a man aged 35 to 55 with primary liver carcinoma and hepatitis B virus infection.

This clonotype was observed many times. This sequence joins TRBV29-1 and TRBJ2-5, with 8 bases matching TRBD2. The trim removed 3 bases at V and 1 base at J, leaving 4 bases unmatched. The CDR3 spans 14 residues. The V gene's germline CDR1 is SQVTM and CDR2 ANQGSEA. The CDR3 loop is CSVESGSLQETQYF. CDR3 DNA: TGCAGCGTTGAGAGCGGGAGCCTCCAAGAGACCCAGTACTTC.

Of note for this clonotype: One end of the junction fails to match germline, which may point to a read error. The chain combines TRBV4-3 with TRBJ2-1; D tentatively reads TRBD1 or TRBD2 (7 bases each). CDR1 and CDR2 (germline): LGHNA, YSLEER. This CDR3 has 15 residues. The chain's CDR3 is CANSQGHRGGNEQFF. The CDR3 DNA reads as TGCGCCAACAGCCAAGGGCACAGGGGAGGGAATGAGCAGTTCTTC.

On this clonotype: This may be a read error, as it is one base from a much larger clone. This chain uses TRBV28 with TRBJ2-7, with D hard to call. Trimming took 10 bases from V and 5 from J, leaving 12 bases between them. The CDR3 has 11 amino acids. Germline lookup yields CDR1 MDHEN and CDR2 SYDVKM. CDR3 amino acids: CANTWGNEQYF. CDR3 coding DNA: TGTGCCAACACCTGGGGAAACGAGCAGTACTTC.

This clonotype was detected only once. A read error may produce the germline difference seen at one junction end. The V gene is TRBV12-3 or TRBV12-4, the J gene TRBJ2-3; 7 positions match TRBD2. The CDR3 is 14 residues long. DNA of the CDR3: TGTGCCAGCAGTCCGAGCGAGAGCGGGGATACGCAGTGTTTT. Its translation: CASSPSESGDTQCF.

Points on this clonotype: A read error may produce the germline difference seen at one junction end. The V call is TRBV11-2, the J call TRBJ2-1, with D possibly being TRBD1 (6 bases). The CDR3 extends over 17 amino acids. CDR1 is SGHAT, CDR2 FQNNGV, per germline. This CDR3 is CASSRTSGQSSNNEQFF. In DNA, the CDR3 is TGTGCCAGCAGCCGTACATCGGGACAAAGCTCCAACAACGAGCAGTTCTTC.

For this clonotype: Without the conserved terminal phenylalanine or tryptophan, this CDR3 likely stems from a read error. The limits of the CDR3 on the DNA are not certain, so only TCRdb's listed CDR3 is given. The genes are TRBV11-1 and TRBJ2-7; no DNA check was done on the table's D call, TRBD1. Looked up from germline, CDR1 is SGHAT and CDR2 is FQDESV (reference sequence). Counting both end residues, the CDR3 totals 13 amino acids. CDR3 in amino acids: CASTRQGIGEQYL.

In its sample, this clonotype is medium-sized. This chain connects TRBV29-1 to TRBJ1-2, with D unclear. Germline CDR1 is SQVTM and CDR2 is ANQGSEA. V lost 2 bases to trimming and J lost 4 bases, with 8 bases between them. The CDR3 contains 12 residues. CDR3 DNA sequence: TGCAGCGTTGAACACGAGGGCTATGGCTACACCTTC. Protein: CSVEHEGYGYTF.

On this clonotype itself: One end of the junction fails to match germline, which may point to a read error. J is TRBJ2-2 and V is TRBV11-2; tentative D call: TRBD1 (6 bases). The CDR3 consists of 17 residues. Germline V gene lookup returns CDR1 SGHAT and CDR2 FQNNGV. DNA of the CDR3: TGTGCAAGCAGCCCCAATGTGGGACAAGCGAGTACCGGGGAGCTGTTTTTT. Protein product: CASSPNVGQASTGELFF.

With regard to this clonotype: Relative to the germline gene, one junction end is altered; a read error may explain this. The CDR3 sequence: CANSSAAGGNEQLF. The CDR3 DNA reads as TGTGCCAACAGCTCTGCTGCAGGCGGTAATGAGCAGCTCTTC. The V gene is TRBV11-2, the J gene TRBJ2-1; the D is unclear. This CDR3 contains 14 residues. Germline lookup yields CDR1 SGHAT and CDR2 FQNNGV.

This clonotype has ten or more counts. The chain combines TRBV7-2 with TRBJ1-5, with TRBD1 matching over 7 bases. The germline V gene has CDR1 SGHTA and CDR2 FQGNSA. J gave up 3 bases and V 3 bases, and 5 bases lay outside the gene matches. The CDR3 sequence is 15 residues long. As DNA, the CDR3 is TGTGCCAGCAGCTTTTCGAGGGGGCCCAATCAGCCCCAGCATTTT. The encoded protein is CASSFSRGPNQPQHF.

In its sample, this clonotype was seen many times. The chain links TRBV6-5 to TRBJ2-7, with D perhaps TRBD1 (6 bases). The CDR3 loop spans 12 amino acids. Trimming stripped 5 bases from V and 11 bases from J, with 16 bases between. CDR1 MNHEY and CDR2 SVGAGI come from the germline V gene. The CDR3 DNA follows: TGTGCCAGCAGTCCCCAGGGGTGGCTGGAGTACTTC. Residues: CASSPQGWLEYF.

Ten or more counts support this clonotype. This rearrangement joins TRBV4-1 to TRBJ2-1, with D tentatively TRBD2 (6 bases). CDR3 length: 14 residues. The germline CDR1 and CDR2 sequences are MGHRA and YSYEKL. V was shortened by 6 bases and J by 9 bases, with 18 bases between the two germline ends. CDR3 nucleotides: TGCGCCAGCAGATCCCCCGGGAGAATTAGTGAGCAGTTCTTC. Its translation is CASRSPGRISEQFF.

For this clonotype: A much larger clone is a single base away; this may be a read error. This chain connects TRBV4-1 to TRBJ2-3; 10 nucleotides align to TRBD1. Germline CDR1 reads MGHRA; CDR2 reads YSYEKL. The CDR3 totals 15 residues. DNA for the CDR3: TGCGCCAGCAGCCCTCCTGGGACAGGGGCAGATACGCAGTTTTTT. As protein: CASSPPGTGADTQFF.

Regarding this clonotype: An end of the junction does not agree with germline; a read error may underlie this. The J gene is TRBJ1-5, the V gene TRBV29-1; D call uncertain. The CDR3 extends over 14 amino acids. Germline values: CDR1 SQVTM, CDR2 ANQGSEA. CDR3 region: CSVSPRTADQPRHF. The CDR3, as DNA: TGCAGCGTTTCACCCAGGACGGCGGATCAGCCCCGGCATTTT.

The J gene is TRBJ1-5, the V gene TRBV30; D is unresolved. V lost 1 base and J lost 0, with 16 bases in between. Germline V gene sequence: CDR1 GTSNPN, CDR2 SVGIG (reference sequence). This CDR3 is built from 17 residues. In DNA form, the CDR3 reads TGTGCCTGGAGTGCCCCTTGGCCGCAATGTAGCAATCAGCCCCAGCATTTT. Translated, it gives CAWSAPWPQCSNQPQHF. Complete variable domain (other parts from reference TRBV30 and TRBJ1-5): SQTIHQWPATLVQPVGSPLSLECTVEGTSNPNLYWYRQAAGRGLQLLFYSVGIGQISSEVPQNLSASRPQDRQFILSSKKLLLSDSGFYLCAWSAPWPQCSNQPQHFGDGTRLSIL.

V and J are TRBV11-1 and TRBJ1-6, with D tentatively TRBD1 (5 bases). The V end lost 5 bases, the J end lost 8 bases, and 13 bases lay between the germline ends. CDR1 and CDR2 from the germline V gene are SGHAT and FQDESV (reference sequence). This CDR3 is 14 amino acids long. In DNA form, the CDR3 reads TGTGCCAGCAGCCTTGACATGGGGGATTCACCCCTCCACTTT. This codes for CASSLDMGDSPLHF. Complete variable domain (other parts from reference TRBV11-1 and TRBJ1-6): EAEVAQSPRYKITEKSQAVAFWCDPISGHATLYWYRQILGQGPELLVQFQDESVVDDSQLPKDRFSAERLKGVDSTLKIQPAELGDSAMYLCASSLDMGDSPLHFGNGTRLTVT.

As concerns this clonotype: A read error may explain this, as a much larger clone is one base away. The chain recombines TRBV7-8 with TRBJ2-7, with 9 bases matching TRBD1. Trimming took 7 bases from V and 3 from J; bases not matched to a gene: 4. The CDR3 loop spans 13 amino acids. Germline CDR1 reads SGHVS; CDR2 reads FQNEAQ. The CDR3 DNA reads as TGTGCCAGCAAGATGGACAGGGGCTACGAGCAGTACTTC. Translation gives CASKMDRGYEQYF. Combining the CDR3 with reference TRBV7-8 and TRBJ2-7 gives the whole variable domain GAGVSQSPRYKVAKRGQDVALRCDPISGHVSLFWYQQALGQGPEFLTYFQNEAQLDKSGLPSDRFFAERPEGSVSTLKIQRTQQEDSAVYLCASKMDRGYEQYFGPGTRLTVT.